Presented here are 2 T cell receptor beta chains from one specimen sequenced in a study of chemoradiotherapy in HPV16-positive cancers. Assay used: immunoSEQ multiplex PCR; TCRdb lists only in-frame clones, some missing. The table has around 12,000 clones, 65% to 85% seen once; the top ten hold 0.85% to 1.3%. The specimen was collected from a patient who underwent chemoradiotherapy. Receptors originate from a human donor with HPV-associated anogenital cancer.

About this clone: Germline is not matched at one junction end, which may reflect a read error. CDR3: CASPGLGRNTIYF. CDR3 nucleotides: TGCGCCTCCCCGGGGTTAGGCAGAAACACCATATATTTT. The rearrangement links TRBV6-1 to TRBJ1-3, with unresolved D. Germline V gene data show CDR1 as MNHNS and CDR2 as SASEGT. The CDR3 is made up of 13 amino acids.

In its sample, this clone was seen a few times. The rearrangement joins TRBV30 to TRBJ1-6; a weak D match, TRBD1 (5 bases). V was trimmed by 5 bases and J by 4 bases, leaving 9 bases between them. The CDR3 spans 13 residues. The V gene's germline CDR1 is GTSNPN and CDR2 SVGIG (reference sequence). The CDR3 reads CAWAGQYNSPLHF. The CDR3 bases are TGTGCCTGGGCGGGGCAGTATAATTCACCCCTCCACTTT.